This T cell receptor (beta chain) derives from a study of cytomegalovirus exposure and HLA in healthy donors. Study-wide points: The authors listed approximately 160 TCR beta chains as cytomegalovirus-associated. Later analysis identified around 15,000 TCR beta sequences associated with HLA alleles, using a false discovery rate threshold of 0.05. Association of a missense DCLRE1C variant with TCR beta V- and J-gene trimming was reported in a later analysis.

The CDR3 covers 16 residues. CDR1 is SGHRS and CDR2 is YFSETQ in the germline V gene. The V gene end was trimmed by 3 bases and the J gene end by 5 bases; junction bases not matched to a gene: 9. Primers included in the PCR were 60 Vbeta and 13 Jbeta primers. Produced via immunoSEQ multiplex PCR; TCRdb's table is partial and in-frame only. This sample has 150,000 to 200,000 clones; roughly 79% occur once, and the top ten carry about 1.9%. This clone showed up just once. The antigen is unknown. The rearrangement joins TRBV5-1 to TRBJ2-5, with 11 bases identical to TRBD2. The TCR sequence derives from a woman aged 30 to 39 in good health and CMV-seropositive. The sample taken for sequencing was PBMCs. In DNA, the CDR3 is TGCGCCAGCAGCTCCATGGGACTAGCGGTTGGGGAGACCCAGTACTTC. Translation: CASSSMGLAVGETQYF.